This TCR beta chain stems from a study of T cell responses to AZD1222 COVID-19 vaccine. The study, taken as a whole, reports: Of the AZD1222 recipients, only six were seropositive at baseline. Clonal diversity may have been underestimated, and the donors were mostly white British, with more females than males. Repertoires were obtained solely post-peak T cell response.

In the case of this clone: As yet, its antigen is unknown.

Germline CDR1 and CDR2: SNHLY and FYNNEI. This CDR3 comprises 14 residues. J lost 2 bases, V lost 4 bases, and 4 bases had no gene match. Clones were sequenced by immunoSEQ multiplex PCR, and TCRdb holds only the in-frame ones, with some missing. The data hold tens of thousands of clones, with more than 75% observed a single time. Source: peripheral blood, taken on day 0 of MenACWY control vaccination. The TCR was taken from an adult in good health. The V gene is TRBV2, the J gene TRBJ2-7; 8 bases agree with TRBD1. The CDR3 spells CASSVETGAYEQYF. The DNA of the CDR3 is TGTGCCAGCAGTGTAGAGACAGGGGCCTACGAGCAGTACTTC. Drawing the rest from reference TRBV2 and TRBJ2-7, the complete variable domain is EPEVTQTPSHQVTQMGQEVILRCVPISNHLYFYWYRQILGQKVEFLVSFYNNEISEKSEIFDDQFSVERPDGSNFTLKIRSTKLEDSAMYFCASSVETGAYEQYFGPGTRLTVT.